The 25 T cell receptor beta chains given below trace back to one sample, sequenced in a study of vaccination effects on CD4 cells after COVID-19. Clones were sequenced by immunoSEQ multiplex PCR, and TCRdb holds only the in-frame ones, with some missing. The data show about 23,000 clones, less than 80% seen once. These receptors' antigens are unknown. Pools of viral peptides were used by the ViraFEST assay to expand antigen-specific CD4+ T cells ahead of sequencing. Cultured cells yielded isolated CD4+ T cells after 10 days. Vaccine recipients had no previous SARS-CoV-2 infection; their nucleocapsid antibodies were negative. The material sequenced was CD4+ T cells from PBMCs cultured with SARS-CoV-2 spike peptides, taken before COVID-19 vaccination. These receptors all stem from a human donor who received a COVID-19 vaccine.

J is TRBJ1-4 and V is TRBV7-9; D not certain. CDR3 size: 11 residues. The germline gives CDR1 SEHNR, CDR2 FQNEAQ (reference sequence). V was shortened by 4 bases and J by 7 bases, with 4 bases between the two germline ends. The CDR3 spells CASSSSEKLFF. In DNA, the CDR3 is TGTGCCAGCAGCTCCTCTGAAAAACTGTTTTTT.

The chain employs TRBV6-2 or TRBV6-3 and TRBJ1-6, with D hard to call. V lost 2 bases to trimming and J lost 9 bases, with 11 bases between them. Germline V gene sequence: CDR1 MNHEY, CDR2 SVGEGT. The CDR3 is made up of 14 amino acids. The CDR3 DNA is TGTGCCAGCAGTTACACTCGGGTCACTTCACCCCTCCACTTT. Translation gives CASSYTRVTSPLHF.

This chain links TRBV3-1 (or the pseudogene TRBV3-2) with TRBJ1-6; 8 positions match TRBD1. CDR3 length: 14 amino acids. Germline V CDR1 and CDR2: LGHDT, YNNKEL (reference sequence). Germline trimming cut 4 bases from V and 10 bases from J; bases unmatched to any gene: 6. The CDR3 nucleotides read TGTGCCAGCAGCCGGACAGGGCTTCGATCACCCCTCCACTTT. Translated, it gives CASSRTGLRSPLHF.

V is TRBV1 and J is TRBJ2-7; the table's D call, TRBD2, has no DNA check behind it. TRBV1 is termed a pseudogene. The CDR3 covers 15 residues. CDR3: CTSSLGGALSYEQYF. The CDR3 DNA reads TGCACCAGCAGCCTCGGGGGGGCACTCTCCTACGAGCAGTACTTC.

The CDR3 DNA is TGTGCCAGCAGCTCCGTGGGGGGCTTGGGGACAGATACGCAGTATTTT. Protein: CASSSVGGLGTDTQYF. The genes are TRBV7-9 and TRBJ2-3; D tentatively reads TRBD1 or TRBD2 (6 bases each). The ends were cut back, 4 bases at V and 3 bases at J, with 17 bases in the middle. The germline gives CDR1 SEHNR, CDR2 FQNEAQ (reference sequence). The CDR3 is made up of 16 amino acids.

This sequence joins TRBV7-9 and TRBJ2-3; 9 positions agree with TRBD2. Germline V CDR1 and CDR2: SEHNR, FQNEAQ (reference sequence). The junction had 2 bases not matched to a gene; V was cut back by 0 bases and J by 1 base. This CDR3 is 16 amino acids long. Written as DNA, the CDR3 is TGTGCCAGCAGCTTAGCGGGCGGGGGGGGCACAGATACGCAGTATTTT. Encoded protein: CASSLAGGGGTDTQYF.

The chain uses TRBV10-3 and TRBJ1-6; 8 bases line up with TRBD1. Germline CDR1 reads ENHRY; CDR2 reads SYGVKD. The J segment lost 1 base and the V segment lost 4 bases, leaving 6 bases of the junction unmatched. This CDR3 contains 17 residues. Here the CDR3 DNA reads TGTGCCATCAGTGTTGGGGACAGGAGTTCCTATAATTCACCCCTCCACTTT. Amino acid sequence: CAISVGDRSSYNSPLHF.

The chain has TRBV9 and TRBJ2-7; D ambiguous. The V end lost 3 bases, the J end lost 1 base, and 5 bases lay between the germline ends. Germline V gene sequence: CDR1 SGDLS, CDR2 YYNGEE. This CDR3 spans 12 amino acids. CDR3 residues: CASSASSYEQYF. DNA for the CDR3: TGTGCCAGCAGCGCCTCGTCCTACGAGCAGTACTTC.

This clone showed up just a few times. The chain couples TRBV6-2 or TRBV6-3 to TRBJ1-2, with D unresolved. The CDR3 runs to 11 residues. Germline lookup yields CDR1 MNHEY and CDR2 SVGEGT. Trimming pared 4 bases from V and 7 bases from J, leaving 7 bases between. The chain's CDR3 is CASSWQSGYTF. The CDR3 nucleotides are TGTGCCAGCAGTTGGCAGTCTGGCTACACCTTC.

This chain joins TRBV2 and TRBJ2-2; D not certain. V shed 3 bases and J shed 0 bases, with 5 bases lying between them. Germline V gene lookup returns CDR1 SNHLY and CDR2 FYNNEI. This CDR3 comprises 14 residues. DNA of the CDR3: TGTGCCAGCAGTGAGATCTCGAACACCGGGGAGCTGTTTTTT. Amino acid sequence: CASSEISNTGELFF.

J is TRBJ1-2 and V is TRBV7-9, with a weak D call TRBD1 (6 bases). Germline CDR1 SEHNR, CDR2 FQNEAQ (reference sequence). The CDR3 sequence is 13 residues long. Trimming shortened V by 1 base and J by 6 bases, and 9 bases separated the two germline ends. The CDR3 nucleotides read TGTGCCAGCAGCTTAGAACAGGGTCATGGCTACACCTTC. It yields the protein CASSLEQGHGYTF. The whole variable domain, filled in from reference TRBV7-9 and TRBJ1-2, reads DTGVSQNPRHKITKRGQNVTFRCDPISEHNRLYWYRQTLGQGPEFLTYFQNEAQLEKSRLLSDRFSAERPKGSFSTLEIQRTEQGDSAMYLCASSLEQGHGYTFGSGTRLTVV.

The CDR3 protein is CAWRIKGTNSGANVLTF. CDR3 in DNA: TGTGCCTGGAGAATAAAGGGCACCAACTCTGGGGCCAACGTCCTGACTTTC. The rearrangement uses TRBV30 and TRBJ2-6; D remains ambiguous. V lost 3 bases and J 0 bases, leaving 15 bases between the germline ends. Per germline, CDR1 GTSNPN and CDR2 SVGIG (reference sequence). The CDR3 spans 17 residues.

The chain couples TRBV19 to TRBJ2-1; D is unclear. V was shortened by 6 bases and J by 7 bases, with 22 bases between the two germline ends. The CDR3 is 16 residues long. The germline V gene encodes CDR1 LNHDA and CDR2 SQIVND (reference sequence). The CDR3 DNA is TGTGCCAGTAGACCGCTCGGCTCCGGGCCCAGGAATGAGCAGTTCTTC. This sequence encodes CASRPLGSGPRNEQFF.

There are a few counts of this clone. The CDR3 nucleotides read TGTGCCTGGTCCACAGGGGATAAAAAACTGTTTTTT. This translates into CAWSTGDKKLFF. The chain recombines TRBV30 with TRBJ1-4; 7 positions agree with TRBD1. CDR1 is GTSNPN, CDR2 SVGIG, per germline (reference sequence). This CDR3 region has 12 residues. V was clipped by 5 bases and J by 9 bases; unmatched bases: 6.

V usage is TRBV30 and J usage is TRBJ2-5; a weak D match, TRBD2 (5 bases). Per the germline V gene, CDR1 is GTSNPN and CDR2 is SVGIG (reference sequence). V was clipped by 3 bases and J by 5 bases, with 19 bases between them. This CDR3 has 15 residues. The CDR3 here is CAWRGRASSPETQYF. The DNA for the CDR3 is TGTGCCTGGAGAGGGCGGGCCTCCTCCCCCGAGACCCAGTACTTC. Complete variable domain (other parts from reference TRBV30 and TRBJ2-5): SQTIHQWPATLVQPVGSPLSLECTVEGTSNPNLYWYRQAAGRGLQLLFYSVGIGQISSEVPQNLSASRPQDRQFILSSKKLLLSDSGFYLCAWRGRASSPETQYFGPGTRLLVL.

This CDR3 is CASAAQTNTGELFF. Written as DNA, the CDR3 is TGTGCCAGTGCAGCTCAGACGAACACCGGGGAGCTGTTTTTT. The chain uses TRBV11-3 and TRBJ2-2; D not certain. This CDR3 has 14 amino acids. Germline values: CDR1 SGHNT, CDR2 YENEEA. V was cut by 9 bases and J by 0 bases, with 11 bases left in between.

This chain links TRBV18 with TRBJ1-6; D gene unclear. Germline CDR1 KGHSH, CDR2 LQKENI. Trimming shortened V by 3 bases and J by 8 bases, and 11 bases separated the two germline ends. There are 14 residues in the CDR3. CDR3 coding DNA: TGTGCCAGCTCACCCGGTGGGCAGGATTCACCCCTCCACTTT. Protein sequence: CASSPGGQDSPLHF.

In nucleotides, the CDR3 is TGTGCCTGGAGTGCCCCCGGACAGTTCCTCTATAGCAATCAGCCCCAGCATTTT. Translated, it gives CAWSAPGQFLYSNQPQHF. The rearrangement joins TRBV30 to TRBJ1-5, with a tentative D call TRBD1 (6 bases). This CDR3 has 18 residues. CDR1 is GTSNPN and CDR2 is SVGIG in the germline V gene (reference sequence). Trimming cost V 1 base and J 0 bases, with 19 bases left between them.

The chain is built from TRBV5-1 and TRBJ1-3; no firm D call. In germline, CDR1 is SGHRS, CDR2 YFSETQ. This CDR3 spans 15 amino acids. The V gene lost 4 bases and the J gene lost 0 bases, with 11 bases spanning the gap. CDR3 residues: CASSPELISGNTIYF. Written as DNA, the CDR3 is TGCGCCAGCAGCCCCGAACTCATCTCTGGAAACACCATATATTTT.

This clone was seen more than once but under ten times. The chain combines TRBV7-9 with TRBJ2-1; D possibly uses TRBD1 or TRBD2 (5 bases each). This CDR3 has 15 amino acids. Per germline, CDR1 SEHNR and CDR2 FQNEAQ (reference sequence). V gave up 1 base and J gave up 3 bases, with 10 bases separating them. The CDR3 nucleotides read TGTGCCAGCAGCTTAGGAGGGACCTTCTACAATGAGCAGTTCTTC. It yields the protein CASSLGGTFYNEQFF.

The chain joins TRBV24-1 to TRBJ1-1; TRBD1 aligns across 8 bases. The CDR3 contains 15 residues. The germline gives CDR1 KGHDR, CDR2 SFDVKD. The J segment lost 1 base and the V segment lost 3 bases, leaving 3 bases of the junction unmatched. CDR3 in DNA: TGTGCCACCAGTGATACCGGGACAGGGAACACTGAAGCTTTCTTT. Protein product: CATSDTGTGNTEAFF.

As DNA, the CDR3 is TGCGCCAGCAGCTCCCAGGGAGCAACTAATGAAAAACTGTTTTTT. Residues: CASSSQGATNEKLFF. J is TRBJ1-4 and V is TRBV5-1, with a tentative D call TRBD1 (5 bases). Trimming shortened V by 3 bases and J by 0 bases, and 9 bases separated the two germline ends. Germline CDR1 is SGHRS and CDR2 is YFSETQ. The CDR3 runs 15 residues.

The CDR3 protein is CASSAVAGIYNEQFF. Here the CDR3 DNA reads TGTGCCAGCAGCGCGGTAGCGGGGATCTACAATGAGCAGTTCTTC. The V and J genes are TRBV9 and TRBJ2-1; 8 bases align to TRBD2. CDR3 length equals 15 residues. Germline CDR1 and CDR2: SGDLS and YYNGEE. V shed 3 bases, J shed 3 bases, and the junction held 5 bases outside the gene matches.

The chain combines TRBV15 with TRBJ2-4; D possibly corresponds to TRBD2 (6 bases). The V and J ends lost 0 bases and 8 bases respectively, with 14 bases between them. The germline CDR1 and CDR2 sequences are LNHNV and YYDKDF (reference sequence). This CDR3 region has 15 residues. This CDR3 reads CATSRDGGISDIQYF. Here the CDR3 DNA reads TGTGCCACCAGCAGAGATGGGGGGATTAGCGACATTCAGTACTTC.

The rearrangement links TRBV6-5 to TRBJ2-5; TRBD1 matches 10 bases. Germline trimming cut 4 bases from V and 4 bases from J; bases unmatched to any gene: 3. Germline CDR1 MNHEY, CDR2 SVGAGI. This CDR3 region has 14 residues. The CDR3 DNA reads TGTGCCAGCAGTTTCCGGGACAGGGGAGAGACCCAGTACTTC. It specifies CASSFRDRGETQYF.